The rows below give T cell receptor beta chains drawn from one sample of a study of identical twins. TCRdb reprocessed the 5' RACE reads with MiXCR, giving one entry per CDR3 protein. The sample has more than 600,000 distinct CDR3 sequences, about 20% seen once. These data also featured in a second study, about T cells expressing NK-cell markers.

The sequenced material came from PBMCs. The receptors stem from a woman younger than 35 in good health. CDR3s leave out the opening cysteine and the closing phenylalanine or tryptophan. Fields, in order: V gene, J gene, CDR3 protein.

TRBV20-1,TRBJ1-6,SARDQGYNSPLH
TRBV20-1,TRBJ2-3,SASNSGGALDTQY
TRBV18,TRBJ2-1,ASSPVGGSNYEQF
TRBV7-9,TRBJ2-1,AIPRGISYNEQF
TRBV5-5,TRBJ2-7,ASSRAYLDEQY
TRBV12-3/TRBV12-4,TRBJ2-3,ASSLEGLAVGDTQY
TRBV12-3/TRBV12-4,TRBJ2-6,ASSSSSGANVLT
TRBV5-6,TRBJ2-3,ASSFGLGKQY
TRBV12-5,TRBJ2-6,ASGLTTVKAGANVLT
TRBV12-3/TRBV12-4,TRBJ1-1,ASSGTRDTEAF
TRBV5-1,TRBJ2-3,ASSLGLAGGSGQY
TRBV7-8,TRBJ2-7,ASSSSWGRRYEQY
TRBV7-2,TRBJ1-2,ASSWDGYYGYT
TRBV21-1,TRBJ2-5,ARIYFRGRETQY
TRBV10-3,TRBJ2-5,AISETSGRETQY
TRBV4-2,TRBJ1-2,ASSSAGAGNYGYT
TRBV3-1,TRBJ2-5,ASSQVAGSQETQY
TRBV4-3,TRBJ1-5,ASSQDHRGRDQPQH
TRBV12-3/TRBV12-4,TRBJ2-2,ASSAPWGGELF
TRBV12-3/TRBV12-4,TRBJ1-5,ASRGGRGHTQPQH
TRBV4-3,TRBJ1-6,ASSPRVLGNSPLH
TRBV20-1,TRBJ1-4,SARTGGNEKLF
TRBV5-6,TRBJ2-7,ASRGTGAGEQY
TRBV20-1,TRBJ2-5,SARDGGGRTQY
TRBV5-1,TRBJ2-7,ASSLRTSAAKTYEQY
TRBV6-5,TRBJ2-5,ASSSRGIETQY
TRBV20-1,TRBJ2-5,SASRSRETQY
TRBV29-1,TRBJ1-2,SVATLRGANYGYT
TRBV12-3/TRBV12-4,TRBJ2-6,ASSFHGANVLT
TRBV2,TRBJ2-1,ASSESGGFRDEQF
TRBV30,TRBJ2-7,ACRPTSGKLSAYEQY
TRBV11-2,TRBJ2-5,ASSLASLQETQY
TRBV12-3/TRBV12-4,TRBJ1-2,ASSLESGAWGQRNGYT
TRBV5-6,TRBJ2-7,ASSSDRGSEQY
TRBV7-2,TRBJ2-7,AGSGSSYEQY
TRBV30,TRBJ2-7,AWNWGSYEQY
TRBV4-3,TRBJ2-7,ASSQVSGKGSYEQY
TRBV5-1,TRBJ2-7,ASSWGDWPPVEQY
TRBV12-3/TRBV12-4,TRBJ2-3,ASSVAGASTDTQY
TRBV20-1,TRBJ1-4,SARETESVSRKLF
TRBV5-1,TRBJ2-1,ASRRTSGTGEQF
TRBV7-2,TRBJ2-7,ASSAHHGGFYEQY
TRBV6-2/TRBV6-3,TRBJ2-3,ASSYYPATDTQY
TRBV11-2,TRBJ2-7,ASSLISGGEQY
TRBV24-1,TRBJ2-3,ATSVGGVSDTQY
TRBV29-1,TRBJ1-4,SVGRGSGEKLF
TRBV20-1,TRBJ2-7,SARDDSDEQY
TRBV5-6,TRBJ2-3,ASSRKAGDTQY